The rows below give T cell receptor beta chains drawn from one sample of a study of Graves' ophthalmopathy and Graves' hyperthyroidism. TCRdb fed the multiplex PCR reads into MiXCR, producing one record per CDR3 protein. This table holds about 410,000 distinct CDR3 sequences, about 16% found once. Sequenced: peripheral blood. These receptors originate from a woman under 30 with Graves' ophthalmopathy. Both conserved end residues are part of each CDR3. The D gene is left open where the match is weak. Some rows have no size entry. The others give once, few or many, or a class for an expanded clone.

d_gene,abundance,v_gene,j_gene,CDR3aa,CDR3nt
TRBD2,many,TRBV29-1,TRBJ2-7,CSVKLAAGEQYF,TGCAGCGTCAAGCTAGCGGCGGGGGAGCAGTACTTC
TRBD1,-,TRBV12-3/TRBV12-4,TRBJ2-7,CASSRKRGQGLYEQYF,TGTGCCAGCAGCCGTAAAAGGGGACAGGGCCTCTACGAGCAGTACTTC
-,many,TRBV4-3,TRBJ2-2,CASSQWTSTGELFF,TGCGCCAGCAGCCAGTGGACCAGCACCGGGGAGCTGTTTTTT
-,many,TRBV27,TRBJ2-7,CASSLRGHEQYF,TGTGCCAGCAGTTTACGGGGCCACGAGCAGTACTTC
-,-,TRBV6-1,TRBJ2-7,CASLKAAGTTYEQYF,TGTGCCAGCCTAAAAGCGGCAGGGACAACCTACGAGCAGTACTTC
-,many,TRBV7-2,TRBJ2-5,CASSLVRFGGETQYF,TGTGCCAGCAGCTTAGTTAGATTTGGGGGGGAGACCCAGTACTTC
TRBD1,many,TRBV10-1,TRBJ1-1,CASSGDRENTEAFF,TGCGCCAGCAGTGGGGACAGGGAGAACACTGAAGCTTTCTTT
TRBD1,many,TRBV7-3,TRBJ2-2,CASSAPGQANTGELFF,TGTGCCAGCAGCGCCCCGGGACAGGCGAACACCGGGGAGCTGTTTTTT
-,few,TRBV3-1,TRBJ2-2,CASTRSFGTGNTGELFF,TGTGCCAGCACCCGGTCCTTTGGGACTGGTAACACCGGGGAGCTGTTTTTT
-,many,TRBV7-9,TRBJ1-1,CASSQKEGTEAFF,TGTGCCAGCAGTCAAAAGGAGGGGACTGAAGCTTTCTTT
TRBD1,few,TRBV28,TRBJ2-7,CASEKGQGPEQCF,TGTGCCAGCGAAAAGGGACAGGGACCCGAGCAGTGCTTC
TRBD1,many,TRBV5-1,TRBJ2-7,CASIRGPGQGYEQYF,TGCGCCAGCATCAGGGGACCGGGACAGGGTTACGAGCAGTACTTC
TRBD1,few,TRBV12-3/TRBV12-4,TRBJ1-2,CASSAGTGLTYGYTF,TGTGCCAGCAGCGCCGGGACAGGGTTGACCTATGGCTACACCTTC
-,-,TRBV6-1,TRBJ1-6,CATGGLNSPLHF,TGTGCCACGGGCGGCCTAAATTCACCCCTCCACTTT
TRBD1,-,TRBV5-1,TRBJ1-1,CASSSYRQFQGAEAFF,TGCGCCAGCAGCTCCTACCGACAGTTCCAGGGGGCTGAAGCTTTCTTT
-,-,TRBV6-1,TRBJ2-5,CASSRDPGEETQYF,TGTGCCAGCAGCCGGGATCCGGGAGAAGAGACCCAGTACTTC
-,many,TRBV5-1,TRBJ2-7,CASSFGQKYEQYF,TGCGCCAGCAGCTTCGGACAGAAATACGAGCAGTACTTC
-,many,TRBV11-1,TRBJ2-7,CASSYPRDSIHEQYF,TGTGCCAGCAGCTATCCCCGGGACTCCATACACGAGCAGTACTTC
-,many,TRBV11-1,TRBJ1-1,CASSSLSRGRKNTEAFF,TGTGCCAGCAGCTCCCTTTCGAGGGGTCGAAAGAACACTGAAGCTTTCTTT
-,many,TRBV30,TRBJ2-4,CAWSVSSRLNIQYF,TGTGCCTGGAGTGTTTCATCCAGATTAAACATTCAGTACTTC
-,many,TRBV11-3,TRBJ2-7,CAIYGGYTGRNEQYF,TGTGCCATCTACGGGGGTTATACTGGGCGGAACGAGCAGTACTTC
TRBD1,few,TRBV18,TRBJ2-2,CASSPKDRVNTGELFF,TGTGCCAGCTCACCAAAGGACAGGGTCAACACCGGGGAGCTGTTTTTT
TRBD2,many,TRBV11-2,TRBJ2-2,CASSPGLARNTGELFF,TGTGCCAGCAGCCCGGGACTAGCGCGGAACACCGGGGAGCTGTTTTTT
-,many,TRBV28,TRBJ2-5,CASSPTIQGWETQYF,TGTGCCAGCAGCCCTACTATACAGGGATGGGAGACCCAGTACTTC
-,many,TRBV6-1,TRBJ2-7,CASSEALGRPYEQYF,TGTGCCAGCAGTGAAGCGCTCGGCAGACCCTACGAGCAGTACTTC
-,many,TRBV19,TRBJ2-2,CASSILGGTGELFF,TGTGCCAGTAGTATTCTCGGGGGCACCGGGGAGCTGTTTTTT
TRBD2,many,TRBV28,TRBJ2-7,CASSFSGGTTYEQYF,TGTGCCAGCAGTTTTAGCGGGGGGACTACCTACGAGCAGTACTTC
TRBD1,many,TRBV20-1,TRBJ1-2,CSASDREYGYTF,TGCAGTGCTAGTGACAGGGAGTATGGCTACACCTTC
-,many,TRBV7-9,TRBJ1-1,CASSSGPQGPEAFF,TGTGCCAGCAGCTCGGGGCCACAGGGACCAGAAGCTTTCTTT
-,many,TRBV2,TRBJ2-7,CASSETRWRGYEQYF,TGTGCCAGCAGCGAGACAAGGTGGCGCGGCTACGAGCAGTACTTC
-,few,TRBV18,TRBJ1-5,CASSLLGGQGNQPQHF,TGTGCCAGCTCACTCCTTGGGGGCCAGGGTAATCAGCCCCAGCATTTT
TRBD1,many,TRBV14,TRBJ2-7,CASSSDRGETYEQYF,TGTGCCAGCAGCAGCGACAGGGGCGAGACCTACGAGCAGTACTTC
-,many,TRBV28,TRBJ2-7,CASKRGGPGEQYF,TGTGCCAGCAAGAGAGGAGGGCCAGGAGAGCAGTACTTC
-,many,TRBV12-3/TRBV12-4,TRBJ2-5,CASSLRRIQETQYF,TGTGCCAGCAGCTTAAGACGGATACAAGAGACCCAGTACTTC
-,few,TRBV12-3/TRBV12-4,TRBJ2-5,CASSLSAATQYF,TGTGCCAGCAGTTTATCGGCGGCGACCCAGTACTTC
-,many,TRBV7-2,TRBJ2-7,CASSSNYEQYF,TGTGCCAGCAGCAGTAACTACGAGCAGTACTTC
-,many,TRBV7-9,TRBJ2-3,CASTPHTDTQYF,TGTGCCAGCACTCCGCACACAGATACGCAGTATTTT
-,many,TRBV30,TRBJ1-1,CAWALGNTEAFF,TGTGCCTGGGCATTGGGAAACACTGAAGCTTTCTTT
-,-,TRBV6-1,TRBJ1-5,CASSENPDQPQHF,TGTGCCAGCAGTGAAAATCCCGATCAGCCCCAGCATTTT
-,many,TRBV25-1,TRBJ1-5,CASSDAGSNQPQHF,TGTGCCAGCAGTGATGCGGGGAGCAATCAGCCCCAGCATTTT
TRBD1,many,TRBV19,TRBJ1-2,CASTPSGTGVYGYTF,TGTGCCAGTACCCCCTCCGGGACAGGGGTCTATGGCTACACCTTC
-,-,TRBV7-8,TRBJ1-1,CASSPRGGGLFEAFF,TGTGCCAGCAGCCCACGGGGAGGGGGGCTCTTTGAAGCTTTCTTT
-,-,TRBV20-1,TRBJ1-6,CSARATDSPLHF,TGCAGTGCTAGAGCCACAGATTCACCCCTCCACTTT
-,many,TRBV4-1,TRBJ2-2,CASSQGALVRGSTGELFF,TGCGCCAGCAGCCAAGGAGCCCTCGTCAGGGGAAGCACCGGGGAGCTGTTTTTT
-,many,TRBV30,TRBJ1-1,CAWSVHPARADTEAFF,TGTGCCTGGAGTGTTCATCCGGCTCGGGCGGACACTGAAGCTTTCTTT
-,-,TRBV29-1,TRBJ1-2,CSVDLTENYGYTF,TGCAGCGTTGATTTGACCGAAAACTATGGCTACACCTTC
TRBD1,many,TRBV2,TRBJ2-5,CASRPVGQGDDTQYF,TGTGCCAGCAGGCCAGTCGGACAGGGTGATGATACCCAGTACTTC
-,few,TRBV6-1,TRBJ2-6,CASRQQGHSGANVLTF,TGTGCCAGCAGACAACAGGGACACTCTGGGGCCAACGTCCTGACTTTC
TRBD1,few,TRBV4-1,TRBJ2-6,CASSQAPVQGAGGANVLTF,TGCGCCAGCAGCCAAGCCCCCGTGCAGGGGGCGGGTGGGGCCAACGTCCTGACTTTC
TRBD2,many,TRBV12-3/TRBV12-4,TRBJ2-5,CASSLKLADIFQETQYF,TGTGCCAGCAGTTTAAAACTAGCGGACATATTCCAAGAGACCCAGTACTTC
-,many,TRBV27,TRBJ2-7,CASSPGLQSEQYF,TGTGCCAGCAGTCCCGGACTCCAGAGCGAGCAGTACTTC
-,many,TRBV12-3/TRBV12-4,TRBJ2-5,CASSAFRLRRGETQYF,TGTGCCAGCAGCGCTTTTAGACTTCGTAGGGGCGAGACCCAGTACTTC
TRBD2,many,TRBV6-4,TRBJ2-2,CASRVLPPGRGATGELFF,TGTGCCAGCAGAGTTCTTCCCCCCGGGAGGGGGGCAACCGGGGAGCTGTTTTTT
-,many,TRBV28,TRBJ1-1,CASSLAGARRTEAFF,TGTGCCAGCAGTTTGGCAGGAGCCCGTAGGACTGAAGCTTTCTTT